This entry concerns a single T cell receptor beta chain. This entry belongs to a study of cytomegalovirus exposure and HLA in healthy donors. Researchers ran the PCR with 60 Vbeta and 13 Jbeta primers. TCRdb's copy holds only in-frame clones and misses some; the assay was immunoSEQ multiplex PCR. The sample holds about 150,000 clones; 80% are singletons and the top ten take less than 9%. V lost 10 bases to trimming and J lost 3 bases, with 15 bases between them. The CDR3 is 13 residues long. Germline values: CDR1 SEHNR, CDR2 FQNEAQ (reference sequence). The material sequenced was PBMCs. This sequence originates from a man between 25 and 39 years old in good health and CMV-seropositive. The J gene is TRBJ1-2, the V gene TRBV7-9; D might be TRBD1 (5 bases). The CDR3 loop reads CATRPQGDYGYTF. The CDR3 DNA follows: TGTGCCACCAGACCCCAGGGTGACTATGGCTACACCTTC.